The 28 T cell receptor beta chains presented below share a single source sample, sequenced in a study of cytomegalovirus exposure and HLA in healthy donors. In the PCR, 60 Vbeta and 13 Jbeta primers were used. Sequenced by immunoSEQ multiplex PCR; TCRdb stores in-frame clones only, minus some. The sample has fewer than 250,000 clones; approximately 87% are singletons. Sequencing used PBMCs. The source of these receptors is a man aged 25-45 years in good health and CMV-seronegative.

V and J are TRBV18 and TRBJ2-1, with 13 bases lining up with TRBD2. CDR1 and CDR2 from the germline V gene are KGHSH and LQKENI. This CDR3 has 16 residues. Losses at the gene ends were 3 bases for V and 5 bases for J; bases not matched to a gene: 4. For the CDR3, the DNA is TGTGCCAGCTCACCTATGACTAGCGGGGGGAACAATGAGCAGTTCTTC. It yields the protein CASSPMTSGGNNEQFF.

The CDR3 DNA reads as TGTGCCAGCAGTTTAGTCGGTCTAGCGCCATACAATGAGCAGTTCTTC. It encodes CASSLVGLAPYNEQFF. V is TRBV28 and J is TRBJ2-1; maybe TRBD2 (6 bases). V was shortened by 2 bases and J by 4 bases, with 15 bases between the two germline ends. Germline lookup yields CDR1 MDHEN and CDR2 SYDVKM. The CDR3 runs to 16 residues.

This clone appeared a single time. The chain combines TRBV5-1 with TRBJ1-2; 8 nucleotides match TRBD1. V lost 0 bases and J lost 3; bases outside the gene matches: 7. Germline CDR1 and CDR2: SGHRS and YFSETQ. There are 16 residues in the CDR3. The CDR3 coding sequence is TGCGCCAGCAGCTTGGGGACAGGGATGCTTTACTATGGCTACACCTTC. Translating it yields CASSLGTGMLYYGYTF. Variable domain in full (rest from reference TRBV5-1 and TRBJ1-2): KAGVTQTPRYLIKTRGQQVTLSCSPISGHRSVSWYQQTPGQGLQFLFEYFSETQRNKGNFPGRFSGRQFSNSRSEMNVSTLELGDSALYLCASSLGTGMLYYGYTFGSGTRLTVV.

The chain joins TRBV29-1 to TRBJ1-1; D possibly corresponds to TRBD1 (6 bases). The CDR3 has 16 amino acids. Germline V lookup: CDR1 SQVTM, CDR2 ANQGSEA. The V and J ends lost 4 bases and 6 bases respectively, with 24 bases between them. The CDR3 loop is CSVVSVTTGRIPEAFF. The CDR3 coding sequence is TGCAGCGTTGTCTCGGTAACAACAGGGAGAATCCCTGAAGCTTTCTTT.

This clone was recorded once. CDR3 amino acids: CASTYLVGNEKLFF. The CDR3, as DNA: TGTGCCAGCACCTATCTGGTCGGTAATGAAAAACTGTTTTTT. The chain recombines TRBV5-8 with TRBJ1-4, with D unclear. Germline CDR1 and CDR2: SGHTS and YDEGEE. The V and J ends lost 6 bases and 4 bases respectively, with 13 bases between them. There are 14 residues in the CDR3.

The gene calls are TRBV9 and TRBJ2-5; 9 positions match TRBD2. The CDR3 spans 15 residues. Trimming removed 0 bases from V and 4 bases from J; junction bases left unmatched: 4. The germline gives CDR1 SGDLS, CDR2 YYNGEE. In nucleotides, the CDR3 is TGTGCCAGCAGCGTAGAGGTACTAGCGGGAGAGACCCAGTACTTC. It codes for CASSVEVLAGETQYF.

The gene calls are TRBV28 and TRBJ2-3; D is possibly TRBD2 (5 bases). This CDR3 contains 19 residues. V gave up 8 bases and J gave up 4 bases, with 31 bases separating them. Germline V gene sequence: CDR1 MDHEN, CDR2 SYDVKM. The CDR3 nucleotides read TGTGCCAGCCCGATGAGGTCCCCCCCCGGGGTCCGGTCAGCAGATACGCAGTATTTT. It specifies CASPMRSPPGVRSADTQYF.

This chain links TRBV6-5 with TRBJ1-1; possibly TRBD1 for D (6 bases). V was cut by 7 bases and J by 0 bases, with 12 bases left in between. The CDR3 runs 14 residues. In germline, CDR1 is MNHEY, CDR2 SVGAGI. This CDR3 is CASNKDRLNTEAFF. In DNA form, the CDR3 reads TGTGCCAGCAACAAAGACAGGTTGAACACTGAAGCTTTCTTT.

The CDR3 DNA is TGTGCCAGCAGTGACTTCTCGGGGAGCACAGATACGCAGTATTTT. It is translated as CASSDFSGSTDTQYF. The chain joins TRBV6-4 to TRBJ2-3, with TRBD2 as a possible D gene (5 bases). V dropped 1 base and J dropped 0 bases, with 8 bases sitting between them. Germline CDR1 and CDR2: MRHNA and SNTAGT. The CDR3 extends over 15 amino acids.

CDR3 protein: CASSPMAEGTGELFF. Here the CDR3 DNA reads TGTGCCAGCTCACCTATGGCGGAGGGCACCGGGGAGCTGTTTTTT. This chain links TRBV18 with TRBJ2-2; D might be TRBD2 (6 bases). CDR1 KGHSH and CDR2 LQKENI come from the germline V gene. The V gene lost 3 bases and the J gene lost 4 bases, with 12 bases spanning the gap. This CDR3 contains 15 residues.

This rearrangement joins TRBV5-1 to TRBJ2-1; 9 bases agree with TRBD2. Unmatched junction bases numbered 10, after V lost 0 bases and J lost 0 bases. The CDR3 is 19 amino acids. Germline assignment: CDR1 SGHRS and CDR2 YFSETQ. The CDR3, as DNA: TGCGCCAGCAGCTTGGCCGTGACTAGCGGAGGAAGCTCCTACAATGAGCAGTTCTTC. Protein sequence: CASSLAVTSGGSSYNEQFF. Supplemented by reference TRBV5-1 and TRBJ2-1, the full variable domain reads KAGVTQTPRYLIKTRGQQVTLSCSPISGHRSVSWYQQTPGQGLQFLFEYFSETQRNKGNFPGRFSGRQFSNSRSEMNVSTLELGDSALYLCASSLAVTSGGSSYNEQFFGPGTRLTVL.

A few counts support this clone. The chain uses TRBV9 and TRBJ1-1, with 8 bases lining up with TRBD1. This CDR3 contains 13 residues. Germline loops: CDR1 SGDLS, CDR2 YYNGEE. V shed 4 bases, J shed 4 bases, and the junction held 3 bases outside the gene matches. CDR3 coding DNA: TGTGCCAGCAGCCTCGACAGGGGCACTGAAGCTTTCTTT. Its protein is CASSLDRGTEAFF.

This chain uses TRBV5-4 with TRBJ2-1, with D uncertain. Germline assignment: CDR1 SGHNT and CDR2 YYREEE (reference sequence). The V end was cut by 3 bases, the J end by 2 bases, with 12 bases between. The CDR3 spans 15 residues. CDR3 sequence: CASSSTQEPYNEQFF. The CDR3 DNA reads TGTGCCAGCAGCTCCACCCAAGAGCCCTACAATGAGCAGTTCTTC.

The rearrangement joins TRBV5-4 to TRBJ2-1, with 10 bases identical to TRBD2. This CDR3 comprises 14 residues. Germline V gene lookup returns CDR1 SGHNT and CDR2 YYREEE (reference sequence). J gave up 9 bases and V 7 bases, and 10 bases lay outside the gene matches. The CDR3: CASELRSGRIEQFF. The CDR3 DNA reads TGTGCCAGCGAACTTCGTAGCGGGAGGATTGAGCAGTTCTTC.

The V call is TRBV28, the J call TRBJ1-2; the match to TRBD1 covers 7 bases. The length of the CDR3 is 14 residues. Germline assignment: CDR1 MDHEN and CDR2 SYDVKM. After removal of 5 bases from V and 6 bases from J, the junction contained 9 bases not matched to a gene. The CDR3 region has the DNA TGTGCCAGCAGTCCGACAGGGATTGGTCATGGCTACACCTTC. This sequence encodes CASSPTGIGHGYTF.

This chain connects TRBV5-6 to TRBJ2-7; TRBD2 matches 11 bases. CDR3 length equals 15 residues. The V gene's germline CDR1 is SGHDT and CDR2 YYEEEE. Trimming at V came to 4 bases and at J to 7 bases, leaving 10 bases not matched to a gene. This CDR3 is CASSRLSGGAREQYF. As DNA, the CDR3 is TGTGCCAGCAGCCGTCTTAGCGGGGGGGCCCGGGAGCAGTACTTC.

This sequence joins TRBV7-9 and TRBJ1-2, with 8 bases lining up with TRBD1. V lost 0 bases, J lost 6 bases, and 15 bases stayed unmatched. Germline CDR1 is SEHNR and CDR2 is FQNEAQ (reference sequence). The CDR3 covers 18 residues. The CDR3 region has the DNA TGTGCCAGCAGCTTAGCGTTGGTGGTGATTCGGACAGGGAATGGCTACACCTTC. It specifies CASSLALVVIRTGNGYTF.

This chain uses TRBV6-5 with TRBJ2-7; D is perhaps TRBD1 (5 bases). V gave up 8 bases and J gave up 2 bases, with 16 bases separating them. Germline V gene data show CDR1 as MNHEY and CDR2 as SVGAGI. The CDR3 has 14 residues. The CDR3 DNA reads TGTGCCAGCGGCGTTTCAGGGAAGCCCTACGAGCAGTACTTC. It codes for CASGVSGKPYEQYF.

The chain has TRBV19 and TRBJ2-5; TRBD2 is a possible D gene (5 bases). V lost 1 base and J 1 base, leaving 13 bases between the germline ends. Germline V gene data show CDR1 as LNHDA and CDR2 as SQIVND (reference sequence). This CDR3 is 16 amino acids long. The CDR3, as DNA: TGTGCCAGTAGTATAGCGGCCGGACTCCTCCAAGAGACCCAGTACTTC. Protein product: CASSIAAGLLQETQYF.

V is TRBV7-8 and J is TRBJ1-2; 8 bases are a match to TRBD1. The germline gives CDR1 SGHVS, CDR2 FQNEAQ. The V gene end was trimmed by 5 bases and the J gene end by 9 bases; junction bases not matched to a gene: 5. The length of the CDR3 is 12 residues. DNA for the CDR3: TGTGCCAGCAGCCCCGGACAGGGAAGCTACACCTTC. Residues: CASSPGQGSYTF.

In DNA form, the CDR3 reads TGTGCCAGCAGTCCGGACAGGGCGAGGGCCTACGAGCAGTACTTC. Translation gives CASSPDRARAYEQYF. The gene calls are TRBV28 and TRBJ2-7; 8 nucleotides line up with TRBD1. Germline CDR1 reads MDHEN; CDR2 reads SYDVKM. The CDR3 is 15 amino acids. J gave up 2 bases and V 5 bases, and 8 bases lay outside the gene matches.

The CDR3 sequence: CASSLGGQEAQFF. In DNA, the CDR3 is TGCGCCAGCAGCTTGGGAGGCCAAGAGGCGCAGTTCTTC. The gene calls are TRBV5-1 and TRBJ2-1; D is ambiguous. V lost 0 bases, J lost 12 bases, and 13 bases lay in between. CDR1 is SGHRS and CDR2 is YFSETQ in the germline V gene. This CDR3 is 13 amino acids long.

The chain carries TRBV29-1 and TRBJ1-4; D possibly corresponds to TRBD1 (5 bases). CDR3 length equals 13 residues. Germline CDR1 reads SQVTM; CDR2 reads ANQGSEA. Trimming cost V 4 bases and J 8 bases, with 14 bases left between them. CDR3 region: CSVVWGSMEKLFF. The CDR3 DNA reads as TGCAGCGTTGTATGGGGCTCCATGGAAAAACTGTTTTTT.

This clone appeared a single time. The V gene is TRBV7-9, the J gene TRBJ2-7; TRBD2 agrees at 15 bases. J gave up 4 bases and V 5 bases, and 6 bases lay outside the gene matches. CDR1 and CDR2 from the germline V gene are SEHNR and FQNEAQ (reference sequence). This CDR3 spans 16 amino acids. The CDR3 nucleotides are TGTGCCAGCAGCCCTCCCGGGACTAGCGGGAGGTACGAGCAGTACTTC. The encoded protein is CASSPPGTSGRYEQYF.

V gene TRBV6-6 combines with J gene TRBJ2-1; 8 nucleotides line up with TRBD2. The CDR3 is 15 amino acids. Germline V gene lookup returns CDR1 MNHNY and CDR2 SVGAGI (reference sequence). The trim removed 2 bases at V and 5 bases at J, leaving 5 bases unmatched. The CDR3 loop is CASSYRRRGDNEQFF. DNA for the CDR3: TGTGCCAGCAGTTACAGGAGGCGGGGGGACAATGAGCAGTTCTTC.

This clone was observed once. The chain links TRBV30 to TRBJ1-5; 7 positions agree with TRBD1. This CDR3 is built from 15 residues. Germline CDR1 is GTSNPN and CDR2 is SVGIG (reference sequence). V lost 2 bases to trimming and J lost 0 bases; unmatched junction nucleotides: 4. The CDR3 here is CAWSPRGISNQPQHF. The CDR3 DNA sequence: TGTGCCTGGAGTCCCAGGGGGATTAGCAATCAGCCCCAGCATTTT.

A single count supports this clone. The chain carries TRBV28 and TRBJ2-7; 11 positions match TRBD1. Trimming at V came to 6 bases and at J to 4 bases, leaving 5 bases not matched to a gene. This CDR3 comprises 14 residues. Germline V gene data show CDR1 as MDHEN and CDR2 as SYDVKM. Written as DNA, the CDR3 is TGTGCCAGCAGCCCCGGACAGGGGGCTTACGAGCAGTACTTC. This sequence encodes CASSPGQGAYEQYF.

This clone was observed a single time. The chain has TRBV9 and TRBJ1-1; TRBD1 agrees at 10 bases. V dropped 4 bases and J dropped 3; count of bases not matched to a gene: 3. The CDR3 covers 14 residues. CDR1 and CDR2 from the germline V gene are SGDLS and YYNGEE. CDR3 nucleotide sequence: TGTGCCAGCAGCACCGGGACAGGGGACACTGAAGCTTTCTTT. This sequence encodes CASSTGTGDTEAFF.